These 5 T cell receptor beta chains came from one sample sequenced in a study of OX40 agonist ivuxolimab in advanced cancers. Receptor libraries were prepared by the immunoSEQ multiplex PCR assay. TCRdb's version of the immuneACCESS table is confined to in-frame rearrangements and falls short of the full clone set. An unresolved V gene accounts for under half of the shortfall where checked; the remainder is of unknown origin. The sample table contains approximately 50,000 clones; only one count was recorded for approximately 88% of them. The top ten clonotypes cover 13% of the sample. This sample comprised CD4+ or CD8+ T cells sorted from blood, obtained in a trial of the OX40 agonist ivuxolimab. The receptors stem from an adult with an advanced solid tumor such as melanoma, head and neck, liver or kidney cancer.

This sequence joins TRBV19 and TRBJ1-1; TRBD1 matches 8 bases. The V gene end was trimmed by 6 bases and the J gene end by 4 bases; junction bases not matched to a gene: 7. The CDR3 contains 14 residues. Germline V gives CDR1 LNHDA, CDR2 SQIVND (reference sequence). Here the CDR3 reads CASRQTGALTEAFF. The CDR3 DNA follows: TGTGCCAGTAGGCAGACAGGGGCGCTCACTGAAGCTTTCTTT.

The gene calls are TRBV29-1 and TRBJ1-2; the D gene is possibly TRBD1 (6 bases). This CDR3 spans 12 amino acids. Trimming shortened V by 1 base and J by 8 bases, and 11 bases separated the two germline ends. In germline, CDR1 is SQVTM, CDR2 ANQGSEA. The CDR3 reads CSVEAGVGGYTF. In nucleotides, the CDR3 is TGCAGCGTTGAAGCAGGGGTGGGCGGCTACACCTTC.

This chain links TRBV5-1 with TRBJ2-2; D not certain. This CDR3 spans 15 amino acids. Germline V gene lookup returns CDR1 SGHRS and CDR2 YFSETQ. V lost 6 bases and J 1 base, leaving 13 bases between the germline ends. CDR3 sequence: CASTVHNLNTGELFF. The CDR3 coding sequence is TGCGCCAGCACTGTGCACAACTTGAACACCGGGGAGCTGTTTTTT.

The rearrangement joins TRBV7-3 to TRBJ1-2, with D unclear. Germline V gene lookup returns CDR1 SGHTA and CDR2 FQGTGA. V lost 2 bases and J 8 bases, leaving 12 bases between the germline ends. This CDR3 region has 13 residues. DNA for the CDR3: TGTGCCAGCAGCTTAGGAGGAGTGAAGGGCTACACCTTC. It specifies CASSLGGVKGYTF.

This clone has only one observation. The genes are TRBV10-3 and TRBJ2-1; 8 bases align to TRBD2. The V gene end was trimmed by 5 bases and the J gene end by 6 bases; junction bases not matched to a gene: 15. The CDR3 totals 17 residues. Germline V gene data show CDR1 as ENHRY and CDR2 as SYGVKD. Written as DNA, the CDR3 is TGTGCCATCAGTCAATGGGGGCGGGAGGATGGGGTCAATGAGCAGTTCTTC. Protein sequence: CAISQWGREDGVNEQFF.